Listed below are T cell receptor beta chains from one sample, sequenced in a study of T cell repertoires in cytomegalovirus infection. No antigens are known for them. TCRdb called the reads again in MiXCR, with one record for every CDR3 protein. The data hold some 900,000 distinct CDR3 sequences, with 32% observed a single time. This material consisted of cultured CD8+ T cells from PBMCs, taken from culture after CMV antigen stimulation. These receptor sequences come from a human donor in good health (CMV status not recorded). Some clones in this sample may be carry-over from other donors' samples. The CDR3 runs from the conserved cysteine through the conserved F or W. A D gene is named only where the DNA matches it firmly. Clone sizes are given selectively: once, few, many, or a class where the clone is expanded.

V gene	D gene	clone size	J gene	CDR3 protein	CDR3 DNA
TRBV7-8	.	many	TRBJ1-3	CASSLTVGNTIYF	TGTGCCAGCAGCTTAACTGTTGGAAACACCATATATTTT
TRBV18	.	.	TRBJ2-2	CASSPLRQPTGELFF	TGTGCCAGCTCACCATTGAGACAGCCGACCGGGGAGCTGTTTTTT
TRBV10-3	TRBD1	.	TRBJ2-1	CAISEGTGKSYNEQFF	TGTGCCATCAGTGAGGGGACAGGGAAATCCTACAATGAGCAGTTCTTC
TRBV7-9	.	many	TRBJ1-1	CASSDSGGFTTEAFF	TGTGCCAGCAGCGATTCGGGAGGGTTTACCACTGAAGCTTTCTTT
TRBV12-3/TRBV12-4	TRBD1	.	TRBJ1-1	CASSARDRYLNTEAFF	TGTGCCAGCAGTGCCCGGGACAGGTACTTGAACACTGAAGCTTTCTTT
TRBV20-1	TRBD1	.	TRBJ2-3	CSARDKAETGGPPNQYF	TGCAGTGCTAGAGATAAGGCCGAAACAGGGGGACCCCCTAATCAGTATTTT
TRBV4-1	.	few	TRBJ1-5	CASSPTGKTSNQPQHF	TGCGCCAGCAGCCCAACAGGGAAAACGAGCAATCAGCCCCAGCATTTT
TRBV7-9	.	.	TRBJ2-1	CASTVRGDYNEQFF	TGTGCCAGCACCGTTAGAGGGGATTACAATGAGCAGTTCTTC
TRBV27	.	.	TRBJ1-1	CASGKGMSGTEAFF	TGTGCCAGCGGAAAGGGGATGTCGGGCACTGAAGCTTTCTTT
TRBV20-1	.	.	TRBJ2-2	CSARVTGELFF	TGCAGTGCTAGGGTCACCGGGGAGCTGTTTTTT
TRBV19	TRBD1	.	TRBJ2-1	CASSIDGWDRVDEQFF	TGTGCCAGTAGTATAGACGGATGGGACAGGGTTGATGAGCAGTTCTTC
TRBV7-9	.	many	TRBJ1-2	CASSLPGLGGYTF	TGTGCCAGCAGCTTACCCGGATTGGGGGGCTACACCTTC
TRBV9	.	.	TRBJ1-1	CASSARQESTEAFF	TGTGCCAGCAGCGCTCGACAAGAAAGCACTGAAGCTTTCTTT